The subject of this entry is one TCR beta chain. Its antigen is currently unknown. The data belong to a study of pediatric ulcerative colitis. Sequenced by immunoSEQ multiplex PCR; TCRdb stores in-frame clones only, minus some. The sample shows about 32,000 clones, about four fifths of them seen only once. Trimming left V 2 bases short and J 5 bases short, with 10 bases between. This CDR3 is 14 amino acids long. The V gene's germline CDR1 is MNHEY and CDR2 SMNVEV (reference sequence). Study-level results: Substantially fewer templates came from a couple of patients' blood samples.

Before the diagnostic colonoscopy, ulcerative colitis patients were free of immunosuppressive medication. Sequencing was done on a sample of blood. The chain employs TRBV27 and TRBJ1-5, with D perhaps TRBD1 (5 bases). The clonotype comes from a boy between 10 and 17 years old with severe ulcerative colitis. The CDR3 sequence is CASSLIGEHQPQHF. The CDR3 coding sequence is TGTGCCAGCAGTTTAATAGGGGAACATCAGCCCCAGCATTTT.